The 11 T cell receptor beta chains in this list originate from one sample, sequenced in a study of blood T cell repertoires in COVID-19. Assay: immunoSEQ multiplex PCR; the TCRdb copy retains only in-frame clones and omits some. The sample shows 150,000 to 200,000 clones, around 86% of them seen only once. The material sequenced was peripheral blood. The receptors shown here come from a woman aged 80 or older in a cohort sampled during active or convalescent COVID-19.

This chain links TRBV18 with TRBJ2-3, with 9 bases that match TRBD2. The trim removed 2 bases at V and 0 bases at J, leaving 15 bases unmatched. The CDR3 extends over 20 amino acids. CDR1 and CDR2 from the germline V gene are KGHSH and LQKENI. The CDR3 loop is CASSPNSPFAGGPSTDTQYF. The DNA for the CDR3 is TGTGCCAGCTCACCAAATTCTCCATTCGCGGGAGGGCCGAGCACAGATACGCAGTATTTT.

The CDR3: CASSDGTGYIEKLFF. The CDR3 nucleotides are TGTGCCAGCAGCGACGGGACAGGTTACATAGAAAAACTGTTTTTT. The gene calls are TRBV7-6 and TRBJ1-4; 8 nucleotides align to TRBD1. CDR1 SGHVS and CDR2 FNYEAQ come from the germline V gene. V was clipped by 5 bases and J by 8 bases; unmatched bases: 10. There are 15 residues in the CDR3.

The chain joins TRBV18 to TRBJ2-3, with D hard to call. V was cut by 0 bases and J by 0 bases, with 7 bases left in between. The CDR3 extends over 15 amino acids. Germline V gene data show CDR1 as KGHSH and CDR2 as LQKENI. This CDR3 reads CASSPPALSTDTQYF. CDR3 DNA sequence: TGTGCCAGCTCACCACCAGCATTGAGCACAGATACGCAGTATTTT.

The gene calls are TRBV2 and TRBJ2-5; D is undetermined. There are 14 residues in the CDR3. The V and J ends lost 1 base and 2 bases respectively, with 8 bases between them. CDR1 and CDR2 from the germline V gene are SNHLY and FYNNEI. In DNA form, the CDR3 reads TGTGCCAGCAGTGAAGTATTACAGCAAGAGACCCAGTACTTC. This translates into CASSEVLQQETQYF.

V is TRBV15 and J is TRBJ1-5, with TRBD1 identical over 8 bases. The trim removed 1 base at V and 2 bases at J, leaving 1 base unmatched. Germline assignment: CDR1 LNHNV and CDR2 YYDKDF (reference sequence). The CDR3 extends over 15 amino acids. CDR3 DNA sequence: TGTGCCACCAGCAGAGGGGGACAGGGCAATCAGCCCCAGCATTTT. Translation gives CATSRGGQGNQPQHF.

The chain combines TRBV7-8 with TRBJ1-1; D remains ambiguous. V was trimmed by 5 bases and J by 0 bases, leaving 10 bases between them. The CDR3 has 14 amino acids. The germline V gene has CDR1 SGHVS and CDR2 FQNEAQ. In nucleotides, the CDR3 is TGTGCCAGCAGCCTCGTGCGGCTGAACACTGAAGCTTTCTTT. This sequence encodes CASSLVRLNTEAFF.

The gene calls are TRBV10-3 and TRBJ2-3; weak D call: TRBD1 (5 bases). V dropped 4 bases and J dropped 3 bases, with 8 bases sitting between them. This CDR3 region has 13 residues. Per germline, CDR1 ENHRY and CDR2 SYGVKD. The CDR3 spells CAISGRETDTQYF. For the CDR3, the DNA is TGTGCCATCAGTGGCAGGGAAACAGATACGCAGTATTTT.

The chain recombines TRBV7-8 with TRBJ1-2; tentatively, D is TRBD1 (5 bases). CDR1 is SGHVS and CDR2 is FQNEAQ in the germline V gene. V gave up 5 bases and J gave up 4 bases, with 8 bases separating them. This CDR3 comprises 12 residues. The CDR3 is CASSPTVYGYTF. For the CDR3, the DNA is TGTGCCAGCAGCCCGACAGTCTATGGCTACACCTTC.

The chain employs TRBV3-1 (or the pseudogene TRBV3-2) and TRBJ2-7; tentatively, D is TRBD1 (7 bases). CDR3 length equals 13 residues. V lost 1 base to trimming and J lost 6 bases, with 10 bases between them. Looked up from germline, CDR1 is LGHDT and CDR2 is YNNKEL (reference sequence). Here the CDR3 reads CASSQGQGGEQYF. The CDR3 DNA follows: TGTGCCAGCAGCCAAGGACAGGGAGGCGAGCAGTACTTC.

V and J are TRBV5-4 and TRBJ1-2; no clear D. Germline CDR1 and CDR2: SGHNT and YYREEE (reference sequence). CDR3 length: 14 residues. The V and J ends lost 5 bases and 5 bases respectively, with 16 bases between them. The CDR3 nucleotides read TGTGCCAGCAGGCCTGGGCAGGCTTCTTATGGCTACACCTTC. Its protein is CASRPGQASYGYTF.

This clone was detected only a few times. The V and J genes are TRBV27 and TRBJ1-3; D perhaps matches TRBD1 (6 bases). V lost 6 bases to trimming and J lost 6 bases, with 15 bases between them. This CDR3 spans 14 amino acids. Germline V gene data show CDR1 as MNHEY and CDR2 as SMNVEV (reference sequence). The CDR3 reads CASRNNGGLNTIYF. The CDR3 DNA follows: TGTGCCAGCAGAAATAACGGGGGGCTAAACACCATATATTTT.